This T cell receptor beta chain was identified during a study of blood T cells in healthy people across ages. Total RNA, at least 6 micrograms per sample, was extracted from PBMCs. As to this clonotype: The antigen is not known.

General observations from the study: Long-lived and aged donors differed, with more naive CD4+ cells and higher diversity in the long-lived. What prevented conclusive comparison of naive and antigen-experienced cells was that PBMCs were unsorted. Unknown donor CMV status possibly confounded expanded clonotype changes.

Alongside a J-beta primer mix, a sample-barcoded 5' primer served in a second PCR lasting roughly 7 to 11 cycles. One entry per CDR3 protein results from TCRdb running MiXCR on the 5' RACE reads. The data show 1.5 million to 2 million distinct CDR3 sequences, approximately 28% seen once. This receptor was obtained from a woman aged 25-40 years in good health. What was sequenced was blood.

The CDR3 DNA follows: TGTGCCAGCAGTTTAGCATCGGGCATGGGGGGGTACGAGCAGTACTTC. It codes for CASSLASGMGGYEQYF. V usage is TRBV12-3 or TRBV12-4 and J usage is TRBJ2-7; 7 nucleotides match TRBD2. V was pared by 0 bases and J by 4 bases, with 9 bases of the junction left unmatched. The length of the CDR3 is 16 residues.